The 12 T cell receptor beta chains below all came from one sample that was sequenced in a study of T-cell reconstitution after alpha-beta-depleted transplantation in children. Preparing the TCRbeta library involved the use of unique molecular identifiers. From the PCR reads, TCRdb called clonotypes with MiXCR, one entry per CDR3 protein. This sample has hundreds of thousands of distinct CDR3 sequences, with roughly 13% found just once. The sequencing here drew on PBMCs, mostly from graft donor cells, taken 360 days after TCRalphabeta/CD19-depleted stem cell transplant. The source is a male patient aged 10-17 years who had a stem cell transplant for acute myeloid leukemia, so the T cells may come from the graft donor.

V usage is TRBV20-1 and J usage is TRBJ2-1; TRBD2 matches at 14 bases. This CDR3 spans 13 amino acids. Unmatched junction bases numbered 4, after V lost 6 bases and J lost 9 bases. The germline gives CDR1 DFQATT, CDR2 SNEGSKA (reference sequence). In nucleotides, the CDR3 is TGCAGTGCCCGACTAGCGGGAGGGCCTGAGCAGTTCTTC. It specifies CSARLAGGPEQFF.

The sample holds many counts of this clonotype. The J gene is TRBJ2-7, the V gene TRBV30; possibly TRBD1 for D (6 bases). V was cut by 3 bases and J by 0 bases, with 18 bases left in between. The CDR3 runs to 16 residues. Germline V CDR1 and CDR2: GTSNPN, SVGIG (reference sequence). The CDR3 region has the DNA TGTGCCTGGAGGGCACCGAGGGGGACGAGCTCCTACGAGCAGTACTTC. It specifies CAWRAPRGTSSYEQYF.

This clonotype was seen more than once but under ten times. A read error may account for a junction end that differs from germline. This chain's CDR3 is CASSPLAGHYEQYF. The CDR3 DNA reads as TGTGCTAGCAGTCCACTAGCGGGACACTACGAGCAGTACTTC. V gene TRBV6-1 combines with J gene TRBJ2-7, with TRBD2 identical over 10 bases. This CDR3 is 14 amino acids long. Germline CDR1 and CDR2: MNHNS and SASEGT.

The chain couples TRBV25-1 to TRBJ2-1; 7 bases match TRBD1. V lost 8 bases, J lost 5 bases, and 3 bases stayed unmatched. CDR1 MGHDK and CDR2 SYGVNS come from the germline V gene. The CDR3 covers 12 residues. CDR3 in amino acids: CASSGGDNEQFF. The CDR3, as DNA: TGTGCCAGCTCAGGGGGTGACAATGAGCAGTTCTTC.

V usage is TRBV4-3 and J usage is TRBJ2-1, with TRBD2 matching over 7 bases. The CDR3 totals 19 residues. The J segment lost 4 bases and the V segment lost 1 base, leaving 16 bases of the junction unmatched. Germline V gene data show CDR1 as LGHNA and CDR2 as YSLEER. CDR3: CASSQGIRREMVVYNEQFF. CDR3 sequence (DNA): TGCGCCAGCAGCCAAGGAATAAGGCGGGAGATGGTGGTATACAATGAGCAGTTCTTC.

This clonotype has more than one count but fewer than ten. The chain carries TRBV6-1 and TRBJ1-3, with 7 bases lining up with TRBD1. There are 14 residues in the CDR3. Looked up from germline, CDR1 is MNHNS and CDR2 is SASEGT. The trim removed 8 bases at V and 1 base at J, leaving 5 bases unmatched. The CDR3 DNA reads TGTGCCAGCGGGGACAGTCTATCTGGAAACACCATATATTTT. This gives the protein CASGDSLSGNTIYF.

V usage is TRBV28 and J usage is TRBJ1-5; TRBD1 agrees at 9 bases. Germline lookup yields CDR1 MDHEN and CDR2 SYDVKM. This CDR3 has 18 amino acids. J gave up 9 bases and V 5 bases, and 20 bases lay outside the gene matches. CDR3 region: CASSGPGQGEWGGTPQHF. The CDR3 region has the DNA TGTGCCAGCAGTGGACCGGGACAGGGAGAATGGGGAGGTACGCCCCAGCATTTT.

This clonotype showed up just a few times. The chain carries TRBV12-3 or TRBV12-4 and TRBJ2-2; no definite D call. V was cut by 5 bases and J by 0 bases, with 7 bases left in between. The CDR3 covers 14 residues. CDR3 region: CASSVGSNTGELFF. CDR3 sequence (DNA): TGTGCCAGCAGTGTAGGGTCGAACACCGGGGAGCTGTTTTTT.

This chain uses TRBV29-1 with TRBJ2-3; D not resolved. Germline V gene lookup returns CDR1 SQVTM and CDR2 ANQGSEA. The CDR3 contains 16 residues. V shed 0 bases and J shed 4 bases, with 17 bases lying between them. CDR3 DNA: TGCAGCGTTGAAGATCAAAGGTCGGCAGCTGCAGATACGCAGTATTTT. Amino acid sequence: CSVEDQRSAAADTQYF.

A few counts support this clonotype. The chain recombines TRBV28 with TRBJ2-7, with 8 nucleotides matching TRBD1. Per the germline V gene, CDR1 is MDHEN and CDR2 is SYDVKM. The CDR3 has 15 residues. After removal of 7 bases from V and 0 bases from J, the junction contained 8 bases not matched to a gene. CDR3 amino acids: CASTWGTGRSYEQYF. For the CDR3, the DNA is TGTGCCAGCACTTGGGGGACAGGCCGCTCCTACGAGCAGTACTTC.

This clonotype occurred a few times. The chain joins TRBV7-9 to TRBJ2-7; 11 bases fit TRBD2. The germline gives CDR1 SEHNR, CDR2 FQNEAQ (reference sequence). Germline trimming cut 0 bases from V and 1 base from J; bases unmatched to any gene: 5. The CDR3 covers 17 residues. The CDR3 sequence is CASSLALSGRGSYEQYF. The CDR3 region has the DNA TGTGCCAGCAGCTTAGCCCTTAGCGGGAGGGGGTCCTACGAGCAGTACTTC.

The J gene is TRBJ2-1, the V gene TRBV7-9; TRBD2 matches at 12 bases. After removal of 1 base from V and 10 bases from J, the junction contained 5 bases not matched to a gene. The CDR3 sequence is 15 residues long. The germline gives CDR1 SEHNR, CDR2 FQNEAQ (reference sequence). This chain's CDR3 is CASSLGTSGIREQFF. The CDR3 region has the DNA TGTGCCAGCAGCTTAGGGACTAGCGGGATCAGGGAGCAGTTCTTC.